This T cell receptor beta chain was sequenced during a study of cytomegalovirus exposure and HLA in healthy donors. On the study more broadly: It was reported in a later analysis that the same platform had been used for the 120 or so validation repertoires as for the approximately 700 first-cohort repertoires.

A note on this clone: Its specificity is unknown.

Profiled with immunoSEQ multiplex PCR; TCRdb holds only in-frame clones, not every one. The sample holds 150,000 to 200,000 clones, approximately 86% seen once. General study points: Many donors shared some public TCRs, even though most TCR sequences were rare.

With V trimmed by 0 bases and J by 0 bases, 9 bases remained unmatched. This CDR3 is 19 amino acids long. CDR1 and CDR2 (germline): SGHTA, FQGNSA. The specimen was PBMCs. The J gene is TRBJ2-3, the V gene TRBV7-2, with TRBD2 matching over 10 bases. The source is a man aged 25 to 40 in good health and CMV-seropositive. CDR3 residues: CASSLAKRGGPLSTDTQYF. CDR3 nucleotides: TGTGCCAGCAGCTTAGCAAAGCGGGGGGGCCCCTTGAGCACAGATACGCAGTATTTT.